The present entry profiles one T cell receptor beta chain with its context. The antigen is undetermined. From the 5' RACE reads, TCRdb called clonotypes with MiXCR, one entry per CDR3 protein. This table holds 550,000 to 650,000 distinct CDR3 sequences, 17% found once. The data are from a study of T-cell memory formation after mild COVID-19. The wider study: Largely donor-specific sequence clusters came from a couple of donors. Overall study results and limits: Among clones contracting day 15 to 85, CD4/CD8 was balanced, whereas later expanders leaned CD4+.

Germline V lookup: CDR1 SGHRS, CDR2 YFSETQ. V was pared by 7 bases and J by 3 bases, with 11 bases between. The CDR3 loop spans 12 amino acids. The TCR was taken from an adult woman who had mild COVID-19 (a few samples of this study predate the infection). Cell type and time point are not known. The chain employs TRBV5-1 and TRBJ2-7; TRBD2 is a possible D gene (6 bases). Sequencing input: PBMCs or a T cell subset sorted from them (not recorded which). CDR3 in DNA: TGCGCCAGCCACCGGGAGAACTACGAGCAGTACTTC. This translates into CASHRENYEQYF. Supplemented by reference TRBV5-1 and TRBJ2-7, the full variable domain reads KAGVTQTPRYLIKTRGQQVTLSCSPISGHRSVSWYQQTPGQGLQFLFEYFSETQRNKGNFPGRFSGRQFSNSRSEMNVSTLELGDSALYLCASHRENYEQYFGPGTRLTVT.